These T cell receptor beta chains were read from a single sample in a study of cytomegalovirus exposure and HLA in healthy donors. Sequencing used immunoSEQ multiplex PCR; TCRdb keeps in-frame clones, though not all of them. The sample consists of fewer than 150,000 clones, around 77% of them appearing once. The sequenced sample was PBMCs. The receptors were sampled from a woman aged 45-60 years in good health and CMV-seronegative. Each CDR3 is given with its conserved first and last residue. A D gene is named only where the DNA matches it firmly. The size entry is marked missing in some rows and otherwise reads once, few, many or a size class.

d_call | j_call | clone_size | v_call | cdr3_aa | cdr3_nt
TRBD2 | TRBJ2-7 | NA | TRBV7-2 | CASSFTGGPYEQYF | TGTGCCAGCAGCTTTACGGGGGGGCCGTACGAGCAGTACTTC
NA | TRBJ2-3 | NA | TRBV5-6 | CATSSRGFFTDTQYF | TGTGCCACCTCCTCGAGGGGGTTTTTCACAGATACGCAGTATTTT
TRBD2 | TRBJ2-5 | NA | TRBV19 | CASSTLGTSDGETQYF | TGTGCCAGTAGTACCCTTGGGACTAGCGATGGAGAGACCCAGTACTTC
NA | TRBJ1-2 | NA | TRBV7-2 | CASSLEARFYGYTF | TGTGCCAGCAGCTTAGAGGCGCGGTTCTATGGCTACACCTTC
TRBD1 | TRBJ1-4 | NA | TRBV5-1 | CASSSAGTGDEKLFF | TGCGCCAGCAGCTCAGCCGGGACAGGAGACGAAAAACTGTTTTTT
TRBD1 | TRBJ1-6 | NA | TRBV5-6 | CASSYPTGVDSPLHF | TGTGCCAGCAGCTATCCGACAGGGGTAGATTCACCCCTCCACTTT
NA | TRBJ2-5 | NA | TRBV10-3 | CAISDSPRREQYF | TGTGCCATCAGTGACAGTCCGCGGAGGGAGCAGTACTTC
NA | TRBJ2-2 | NA | TRBV13 | CASSVGIFNTGELFF | TGTGCCAGCAGCGTCGGGATTTTTAACACCGGGGAGCTGTTTTTT
TRBD2 | TRBJ2-5 | NA | TRBV2 | CASSEEVGTSATQYF | TGTGCCAGCAGTGAAGAGGTGGGGACTAGCGCCACCCAGTACTTC
NA | TRBJ1-4 | NA | TRBV2 | CARGRKLFF | TGTGCCCGGGGAAGAAAACTGTTTTTT
NA | TRBJ1-1 | NA | TRBV7-9 | CASSRTDMNTEAFF | TGTGCCAGCAGCCGGACAGACATGAACACTGAAGCTTTCTTT
NA | TRBJ2-3 | NA | TRBV11-2 | CASSSRLQGSADTQYF | TGTGCCAGCAGCTCAAGGCTACAGGGTTCGGCAGATACGCAGTATTTT
NA | TRBJ2-7 | NA | TRBV2 | CASSPPTGTYEQYF | TGTGCCAGCAGCCCCCCGACAGGAACCTACGAGCAGTACTTC
TRBD1 | TRBJ2-3 | NA | TRBV7-8 | CASSSWGGDRGADTQYF | TGTGCCAGCAGTTCCTGGGGTGGGGACAGGGGAGCAGATACGCAGTATTTT
TRBD1 | TRBJ1-6 | NA | TRBV5-5 | CASSQTQGSLLHF | TGTGCCAGCAGCCAAACACAGGGGTCCCTCCTCCACTTT
NA | TRBJ1-1 | NA | TRBV7-2 | CASSLNGGGMNTEAFF | TGTGCCAGCAGCTTAAACGGAGGCGGGATGAACACTGAAGCTTTCTTT
NA | TRBJ2-1 | NA | TRBV28 | CASATVEANDNEQFF | TGTGCCAGCGCCACGGTTGAGGCTAATGACAATGAGCAGTTCTTC
TRBD1 | TRBJ1-1 | NA | TRBV19 | CASSVDRVRDAFF | TGTGCCAGTAGTGTTGACAGGGTTCGAGACGCTTTCTTT
NA | TRBJ2-7 | NA | TRBV7-9 | CASSLPAPHEQYF | TGTGCCAGCAGCTTACCAGCGCCCCACGAGCAGTACTTC
TRBD2 | TRBJ2-3 | NA | TRBV4-1 | CASRQNGRGAADTQYF | TGCGCCAGCAGGCAGAATGGGAGGGGAGCGGCAGATACGCAGTATTTT
TRBD2 | TRBJ2-7 | once | TRBV2 | CASRDLAGGGEQYF | TGTGCCAGCAGAGATCTAGCGGGGGGAGGCGAGCAGTACTTC
TRBD2 | TRBJ2-1 | once | TRBV29-1 | CSVDGVAGGSSYNEQFF | TGCAGCGTTGATGGAGTAGCGGGGGGGAGCTCCTACAATGAGCAGTTCTTC
NA | TRBJ2-7 | NA | TRBV6-1 | CASSDRDWNFYEQYF | TGTGCCAGCAGTGACCGGGACTGGAACTTCTACGAGCAGTACTTC
TRBD2 | TRBJ2-3 | NA | TRBV7-3 | CASSFGRGGGTDTQYF | TGTGCCAGCAGCTTTGGGCGGGGGGGCGGGACAGATACGCAGTATTTT
TRBD2 | TRBJ2-1 | NA | TRBV19 | CASRALAGQYNEQFF | TGTGCCAGTAGGGCTCTAGCGGGGCAATACAATGAGCAGTTCTTC
NA | TRBJ1-3 | NA | TRBV6-1 | CASRQGSGNTIYF | TGTGCCAGCAGACAGGGCAGTGGAAACACCATATATTTT
TRBD1 | TRBJ2-5 | few | TRBV19 | CASSIEDRGATQYF | TGTGCCAGTAGTATAGAGGACAGGGGAGCGACCCAGTACTTC
NA | TRBJ2-2 | NA | TRBV7-3 | CASSREGSTGELFF | TGTGCCAGCAGCCGCGAGGGCAGCACCGGGGAGCTGTTTTTT
NA | TRBJ2-7 | NA | TRBV2 | CASSEAGGGPSYEQYF | TGTGCCAGCAGTGAAGCTGGCGGCGGGCCCTCCTACGAGCAGTACTTC
NA | TRBJ1-2 | once | TRBV4-1 | CASSQGGGRRLGRDYGYTF | TGCGCCAGCAGCCAAGGAGGAGGCCGGCGATTGGGTAGAGACTATGGCTACACCTTC
TRBD1 | TRBJ2-6 | NA | TRBV30 | CAWSSTGGWFSGANVLTF | TGTGCCTGGAGTTCAACAGGGGGATGGTTCTCTGGGGCCAACGTCCTGACTTTC
NA | TRBJ2-7 | NA | TRBV11-2 | CASSGRGQLNSYEQYF | TGTGCCAGCAGCGGACGAGGACAGCTAAACTCCTACGAGCAGTACTTC
NA | TRBJ2-5 | NA | TRBV7-6 | CASSLDLAQETQYF | TGTGCTAGCAGCTTAGACCTAGCCCAAGAGACCCAGTACTTC
TRBD1 | TRBJ2-7 | NA | TRBV10-1 | CASSTGGEQYF | TGCGCCAGCAGCACAGGGGGCGAGCAGTACTTC
TRBD1 | TRBJ2-7 | NA | TRBV7-2 | CASSRDRSGEQYF | TGTGCCAGCAGCAGGGACAGGTCAGGCGAGCAGTACTTC
NA | TRBJ1-3 | NA | TRBV7-9 | CASSLSTAGNTIYF | TGTGCCAGCAGCTTAAGTACAGCCGGAAACACCATATATTTT
TRBD1 | TRBJ2-2 | few | TRBV4-2 | CASSPGTGHTGELFF | TGTGCCAGCAGCCCCGGGACAGGGCACACCGGGGAGCTGTTTTTT
NA | TRBJ1-5 | NA | TRBV6-1 | CASSSFVWPQHF | TGTGCCAGCAGTTCCTTCGTATGGCCCCAGCATTTT
NA | TRBJ2-1 | few | TRBV19 | CASRLQGLLSNEQFF | TGTGCCAGTAGGTTACAGGGATTACTTTCCAATGAGCAGTTCTTC
NA | TRBJ2-3 | once | TRBV5-6 | CASSLYDGGRGDTQYF | TGTGCCAGCAGCTTGTACGACGGGGGCAGGGGGGATACGCAGTATTTT
NA | TRBJ1-6 | NA | TRBV4-1 | CASSQAPAGVNSPLHF | TGCGCCAGCAGCCAAGCCCCCGCAGGGGTTAATTCACCCCTCCACTTT
TRBD2 | TRBJ2-1 | NA | TRBV5-1 | CASSLGSGVGNEQFF | TGCGCCAGCAGCTTGGGTAGCGGGGTGGGCAATGAGCAGTTCTTC
TRBD1 | TRBJ2-5 | once | TRBV18 | CASSLFRDRGSETQYF | TGTGCCAGCTCACTTTTCCGGGACAGGGGTTCTGAGACCCAGTACTTC
TRBD2 | TRBJ2-7 | NA | TRBV18 | CASLPSGGSSYEQYF | TGTGCCAGCCTACCTAGCGGGGGTAGCTCCTACGAGCAGTACTTC
NA | TRBJ1-4 | NA | TRBV6-6 | CASSNTGSPPSEKLFF | TGTGCCAGCAGCAACACAGGGAGCCCCCCCAGTGAAAAACTGTTTTTT
NA | TRBJ1-2 | few | TRBV7-2 | CASSLDGQYGYTF | TGTGCCAGCAGCCTAGACGGTCAATATGGCTACACCTTC
TRBD1 | TRBJ2-6 | NA | TRBV27 | CASGTGGGGANVLTF | TGTGCCTCCGGGACAGGGGGCGGTGGGGCCAACGTCCTGACTTTC
TRBD1 | TRBJ1-4 | NA | TRBV2 | CASRDRSKDEKLFF | TGTGCCAGCAGGGACAGGTCCAAGGATGAAAAACTGTTTTTT
TRBD1 | TRBJ2-2 | NA | TRBV27 | CASSLRGTGLPGELFF | TGTGCCAGCAGTTTAAGGGGGACAGGGCTCCCCGGGGAGCTGTTTTTT